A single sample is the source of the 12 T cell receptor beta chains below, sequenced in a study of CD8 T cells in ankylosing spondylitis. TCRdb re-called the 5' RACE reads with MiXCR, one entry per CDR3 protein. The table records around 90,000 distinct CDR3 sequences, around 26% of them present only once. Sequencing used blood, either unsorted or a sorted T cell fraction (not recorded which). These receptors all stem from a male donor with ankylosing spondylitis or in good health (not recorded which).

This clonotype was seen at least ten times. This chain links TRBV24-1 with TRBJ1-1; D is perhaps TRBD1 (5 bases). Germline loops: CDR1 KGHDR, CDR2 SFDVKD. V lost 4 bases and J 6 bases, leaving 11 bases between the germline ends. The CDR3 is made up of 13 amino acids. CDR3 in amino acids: CATSEDDSAEAFF. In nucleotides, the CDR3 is TGTGCCACCAGTGAAGACGACAGTGCTGAAGCTTTCTTT.

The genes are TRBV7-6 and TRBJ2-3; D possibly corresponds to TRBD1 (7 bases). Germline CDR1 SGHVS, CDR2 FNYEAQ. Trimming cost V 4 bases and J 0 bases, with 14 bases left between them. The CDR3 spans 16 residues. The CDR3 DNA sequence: TGTGCCAGCAGCTCAAACGCGGGACAGAGCACAGATACGCAGTATTTT. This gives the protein CASSSNAGQSTDTQYF.

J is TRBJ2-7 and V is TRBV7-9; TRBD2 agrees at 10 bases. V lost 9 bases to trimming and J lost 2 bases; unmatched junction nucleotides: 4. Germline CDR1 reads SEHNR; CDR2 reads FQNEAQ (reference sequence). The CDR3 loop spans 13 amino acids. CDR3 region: CASSSGRAYEQYF. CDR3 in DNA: TGTGCCAGTTCGAGCGGGAGGGCCTACGAGCAGTACTTC.

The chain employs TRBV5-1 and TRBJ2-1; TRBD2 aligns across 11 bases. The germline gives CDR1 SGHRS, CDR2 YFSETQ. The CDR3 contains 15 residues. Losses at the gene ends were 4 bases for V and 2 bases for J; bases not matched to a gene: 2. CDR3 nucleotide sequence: TGCGCCAGCAGCCCGACTAGCGGGACCTACAATGAGCAGTTCTTC. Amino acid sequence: CASSPTSGTYNEQFF.

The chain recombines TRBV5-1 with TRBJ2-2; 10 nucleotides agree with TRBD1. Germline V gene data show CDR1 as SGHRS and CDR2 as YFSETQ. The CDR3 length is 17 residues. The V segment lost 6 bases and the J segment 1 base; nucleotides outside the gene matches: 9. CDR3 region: CASTPARDRGNTGELFF. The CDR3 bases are TGCGCCAGCACCCCAGCCCGGGACAGGGGGAACACCGGGGAGCTGTTTTTT.

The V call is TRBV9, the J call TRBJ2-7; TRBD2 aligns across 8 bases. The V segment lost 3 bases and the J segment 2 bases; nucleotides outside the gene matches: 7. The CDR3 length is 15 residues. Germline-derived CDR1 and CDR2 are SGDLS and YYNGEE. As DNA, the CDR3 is TGTGCCAGCAGCGCCCATGCGGGGGGAGCCTACGAGCAGTACTTC. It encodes CASSAHAGGAYEQYF. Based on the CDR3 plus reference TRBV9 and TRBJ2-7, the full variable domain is DSGVTQTPKHLITATGQRVTLRCSPRSGDLSVYWYQQSLDQGLQFLIQYYNGEERAKGNILERFSAQQFPDLHSELNLSSLELGDSALYFCASSAHAGGAYEQYFGPGTRLTVT.

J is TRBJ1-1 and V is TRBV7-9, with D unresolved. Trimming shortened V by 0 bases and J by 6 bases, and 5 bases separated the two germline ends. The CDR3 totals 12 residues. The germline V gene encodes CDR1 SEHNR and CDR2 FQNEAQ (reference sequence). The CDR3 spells CASSLAVPEAFF. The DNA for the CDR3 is TGTGCCAGCAGCTTAGCCGTACCTGAAGCTTTCTTT.

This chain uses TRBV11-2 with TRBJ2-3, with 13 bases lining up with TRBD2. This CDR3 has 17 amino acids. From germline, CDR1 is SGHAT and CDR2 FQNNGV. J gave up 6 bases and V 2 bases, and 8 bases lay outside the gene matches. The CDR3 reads CASSLRWGLAGLDTQYF. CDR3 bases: TGTGCCAGCAGCTTAAGGTGGGGACTAGCGGGACTGGATACGCAGTATTTT.

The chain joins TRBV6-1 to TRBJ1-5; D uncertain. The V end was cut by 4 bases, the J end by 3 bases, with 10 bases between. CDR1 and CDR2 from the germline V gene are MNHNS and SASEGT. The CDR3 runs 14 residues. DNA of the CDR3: TGTGCCAGCAGTGCAGTAGCAGCCAATCAGCCCCAGCATTTT. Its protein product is CASSAVAANQPQHF.

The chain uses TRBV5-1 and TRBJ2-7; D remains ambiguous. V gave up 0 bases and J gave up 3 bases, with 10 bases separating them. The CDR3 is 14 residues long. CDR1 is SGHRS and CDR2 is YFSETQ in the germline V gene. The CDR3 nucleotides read TGCGCCAGCAGCTTGGAGAGCTACTACTACGAGCAGTACTTC. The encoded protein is CASSLESYYYEQYF. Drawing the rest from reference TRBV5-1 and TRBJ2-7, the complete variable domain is KAGVTQTPRYLIKTRGQQVTLSCSPISGHRSVSWYQQTPGQGLQFLFEYFSETQRNKGNFPGRFSGRQFSNSRSEMNVSTLELGDSALYLCASSLESYYYEQYFGPGTRLTVT.

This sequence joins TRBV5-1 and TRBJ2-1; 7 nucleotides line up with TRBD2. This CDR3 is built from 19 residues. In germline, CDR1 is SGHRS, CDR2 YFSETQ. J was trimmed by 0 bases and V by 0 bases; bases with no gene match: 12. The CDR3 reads CASSLVASGEPSSYNEQFF. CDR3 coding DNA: TGCGCCAGCAGCTTGGTTGCTAGCGGTGAACCGAGCTCCTACAATGAGCAGTTCTTC.

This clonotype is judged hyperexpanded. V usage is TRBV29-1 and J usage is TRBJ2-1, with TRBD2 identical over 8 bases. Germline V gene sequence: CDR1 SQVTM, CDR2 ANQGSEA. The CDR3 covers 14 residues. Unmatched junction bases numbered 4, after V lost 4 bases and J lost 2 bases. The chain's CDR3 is CSVGKRGTYNEQFF. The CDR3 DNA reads TGCAGCGTTGGAAAGCGGGGGACCTACAATGAGCAGTTCTTC.